The 13 T cell receptor beta chains presented below share a single source sample, sequenced in a study of early T cells in non-severe SARS-CoV-2 infection. TCRdb re-derived calls from the 5' RACE reads in MiXCR, one entry per CDR3 protein. The sample holds tens of thousands of distinct CDR3 sequences, about an eighth seen once. The specimen was whole blood, collected at baseline. Receptors were obtained from an adult who was a healthcare worker with PCR-confirmed SARS-CoV-2 infection or an uninfected control (not recorded which).

This chain connects TRBV7-9 to TRBJ1-1; tentatively, D is TRBD1 (6 bases). The CDR3 runs 12 residues. V shed 6 bases and J shed 5 bases, with 10 bases lying between them. The germline V gene encodes CDR1 SEHNR and CDR2 FQNEAQ (reference sequence). The CDR3, as DNA: TGTGCCAGCAGTCGGGACATGACTGAAGCTTTCTTT. Residues: CASSRDMTEAFF.

The chain uses TRBV30 and TRBJ2-1; 9 nucleotides align to TRBD2. Germline lookup yields CDR1 GTSNPN and CDR2 SVGIG (reference sequence). The CDR3 is made up of 14 amino acids. The V and J ends lost 3 bases and 6 bases, in that order; junction bases with no gene match: 6. The CDR3 coding sequence is TGTGCCTGGAGCGTCGCGGGAGGGTCCAATGAGCAGTTCTTC. Its protein product is CAWSVAGGSNEQFF.

V and J are TRBV20-1 and TRBJ2-5; 11 bases line up with TRBD1. Germline trimming cut 3 bases from V and 5 bases from J; bases unmatched to any gene: 5. The CDR3 has 14 amino acids. Germline CDR1 reads DFQATT; CDR2 reads SNEGSKA (reference sequence). The DNA of the CDR3 is TGCAGTGCTAGCCGGACAGGGGGCGAGGAGACCCAGTACTTC. This encodes CSASRTGGEETQYF.

This clonotype was counted a few times. The rearrangement uses TRBV13 and TRBJ2-5, with 7 bases identical to TRBD1. Trimming cost V 5 bases and J 5 bases; bases outside gene matches: 5. This CDR3 has 13 amino acids. Germline-derived CDR1 and CDR2 are PRHDT and FYEKMQ (reference sequence). Here the CDR3 reads CASSRDSMETQYF. DNA for the CDR3: TGTGCCAGCAGCCGGGACAGTATGGAGACCCAGTACTTC.

Comment on this clonotype: This may come from a read error, since a much larger clone is one base off. This chain joins TRBV11-2 and TRBJ2-1; TRBD2 matches 9 bases. This CDR3 contains 15 residues. Germline assignment: CDR1 SGHAT and CDR2 FQNNGV. The CDR3 region has the DNA TGTGCCAGCAGCTCTAGACTAGCGGCCTACAATGAGCGGTTCTTC. This encodes CASSSRLAAYNERFF.

This clonotype was detected a few times. CDR3 bases: TGTGCCAGCAGCTTAACGGGAGGGAACACCGGGGAGCTGTTTTTT. It codes for CASSLTGGNTGELFF. The chain joins TRBV7-9 to TRBJ2-2; 7 bases fit TRBD2. Trimming at V came to 2 bases and at J to 1 base, leaving 1 base not matched to a gene. This CDR3 contains 15 residues. The germline gives CDR1 SEHNR, CDR2 FQNEAQ (reference sequence).

The sample holds many counts of this clonotype. The rearrangement joins TRBV5-1 to TRBJ1-1; the D gene is possibly TRBD1 (6 bases). The CDR3 is 14 amino acids. Germline V gene lookup returns CDR1 SGHRS and CDR2 YFSETQ. The V end was cut by 4 bases, the J end by 6 bases, with 16 bases between. The CDR3: CASSTGVEGAEAFF. In DNA form, the CDR3 reads TGCGCCAGCAGCACGGGAGTTGAGGGGGCTGAAGCTTTCTTT.

The V gene is TRBV7-2, the J gene TRBJ2-1; 14 bases are a match to TRBD2. Germline V gene sequence: CDR1 SGHTA, CDR2 FQGNSA. V shed 4 bases, J shed 6 bases, and the junction held 5 bases outside the gene matches. This CDR3 region has 16 residues. CDR3 in DNA: TGTGCCAGCAGCTCCGGACTAGCGGGGGGAGGCAATGAGCAGTTCTTC. Translated, it gives CASSSGLAGGGNEQFF.

The chain links TRBV19 to TRBJ2-2; unclear D gene. CDR1 and CDR2 from the germline V gene are LNHDA and SQIVND (reference sequence). The CDR3 extends over 14 amino acids. Trimming took off 5 bases at V and 0 bases at J, with 7 bases between the two ends. The CDR3 here is CASSEDPNTGELFF. CDR3 nucleotide sequence: TGTGCCAGTAGTGAGGACCCGAACACCGGGGAGCTGTTTTTT.

The chain is built from TRBV7-2 and TRBJ1-1, with TRBD1 identical over 9 bases. Germline assignment: CDR1 SGHTA and CDR2 FQGNSA. The CDR3 sequence is 13 residues long. J lost 10 bases, V lost 5 bases, and 8 bases had no gene match. The CDR3, as DNA: TGTGCCAGCAGCCTTGACAGGGGGGCGGGAGCTTTCTTT. Its translation is CASSLDRGAGAFF. Supplemented by reference TRBV7-2 and TRBJ1-1, the full variable domain reads GAGVSQSPSNKVTEKGKDVELRCDPISGHTALYWYRQSLGQGLEFLIYFQGNSAPDKSGLPSDRFSAERTGGSVSTLTIQRTQQEDSAVYLCASSLDRGAGAFFGQGTRLTVV.

V gene TRBV6-5 combines with J gene TRBJ2-5; a weak D match, TRBD2 (5 bases). The CDR3 is 15 amino acids. V was cut by 6 bases and J by 5 bases, with 19 bases left in between. Germline CDR1 reads MNHEY; CDR2 reads SVGAGI. As DNA, the CDR3 is TGTGCCAGCAGCAACCACGTGATGAAGCGGGAGACCCAGTACTTC. Protein sequence: CASSNHVMKRETQYF.

This sequence joins TRBV20-1 and TRBJ2-7, with TRBD1 matching over 8 bases. CDR3 length equals 12 residues. Unmatched junction bases numbered 2, after V lost 5 bases and J lost 2 bases. Germline CDR1 reads DFQATT; CDR2 reads SNEGSKA (reference sequence). The CDR3 DNA reads as TGCAGTGCTGGGACAGGCGCCTACGAGCAGTACTTC. Translation gives CSAGTGAYEQYF.

In its sample, this clonotype was seen a few times. The J gene is TRBJ2-2, the V gene TRBV7-2; D not resolved. V lost 2 bases to trimming and J lost 7 bases, with 8 bases between them. CDR3 size: 13 residues. CDR1 is SGHTA, CDR2 FQGNSA, per germline. The CDR3 DNA sequence: TGTGCCAGCAGCTTATGGACCCGCGGGGAGCTGTTTTTT. This gives the protein CASSLWTRGELFF.